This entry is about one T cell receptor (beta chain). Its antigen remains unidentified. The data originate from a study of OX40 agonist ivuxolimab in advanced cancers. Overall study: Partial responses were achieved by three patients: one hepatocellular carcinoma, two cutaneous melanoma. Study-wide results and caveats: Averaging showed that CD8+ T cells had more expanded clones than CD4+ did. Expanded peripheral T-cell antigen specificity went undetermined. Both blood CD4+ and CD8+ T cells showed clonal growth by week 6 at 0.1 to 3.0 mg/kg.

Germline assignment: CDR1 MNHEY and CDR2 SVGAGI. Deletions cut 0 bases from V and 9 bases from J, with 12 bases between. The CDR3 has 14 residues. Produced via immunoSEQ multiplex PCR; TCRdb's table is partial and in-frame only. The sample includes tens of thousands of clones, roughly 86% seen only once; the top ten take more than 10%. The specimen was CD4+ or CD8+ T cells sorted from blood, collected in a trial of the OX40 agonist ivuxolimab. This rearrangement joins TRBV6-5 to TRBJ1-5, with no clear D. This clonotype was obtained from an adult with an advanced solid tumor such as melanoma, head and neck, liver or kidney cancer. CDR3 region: CASSYSSAGRPQHF. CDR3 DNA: TGTGCCAGCAGTTACTCGAGTGCGGGTCGGCCCCAGCATTTT.